What follows describes a single T cell receptor beta chain. Original processing methods: Estimation of nucleated cell counts relied on the amplification of reference gene primers. Here immunoSEQ multiplex PCR was the method, and the copy in TCRdb shows in-frame clones only, minus some. V, J and clone size are those of that table, while D and trimming were read from the DNA. The sample records tens of thousands of clones, 80% to 90% being singletons. The data originate from a study of blood T cell repertoires in COVID-19. Study-wide background: The United States, Italy and Spain supplied acute and convalescent COVID-19 samples. T cells, B-cell-depleted T cells, or PBMCs supplied cDNA or gDNA.

CDR3 length equals 13 residues. The germline V and J ends were trimmed by 4 bases and 1 base, with 10 bases remaining between them. Germline lookup yields CDR1 GTSNPN and CDR2 SVGIG (reference sequence). The clonotype was recovered from a man in his fifties or sixties with acute or convalescent COVID-19. Sequenced sample: peripheral blood. V usage is TRBV30 and J usage is TRBJ1-1, with D possibly TRBD1 on 6 matching bases. As DNA, the CDR3 is TGTGCCTGGATTCAGGGGTGGAACACTGAAGCTTTCTTT. Translation gives CAWIQGWNTEAFF.